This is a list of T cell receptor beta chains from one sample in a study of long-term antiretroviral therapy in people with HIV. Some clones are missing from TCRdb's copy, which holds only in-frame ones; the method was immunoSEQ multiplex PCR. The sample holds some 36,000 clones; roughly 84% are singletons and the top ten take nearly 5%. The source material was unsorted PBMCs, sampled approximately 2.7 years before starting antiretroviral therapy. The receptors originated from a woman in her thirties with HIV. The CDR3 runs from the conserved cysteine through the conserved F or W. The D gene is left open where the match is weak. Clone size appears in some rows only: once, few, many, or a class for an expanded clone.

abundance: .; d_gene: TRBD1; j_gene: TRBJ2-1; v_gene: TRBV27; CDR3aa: CASSAGTERLQFF; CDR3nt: TGTGCCAGCAGCGCAGGGACAGAAAGACTCCAGTTCTTC
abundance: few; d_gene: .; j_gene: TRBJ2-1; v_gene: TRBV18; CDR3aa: CASSPRLDGNEQFF; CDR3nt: TGTGCCAGCTCACCGAGACTAGACGGCAATGAGCAGTTCTTC
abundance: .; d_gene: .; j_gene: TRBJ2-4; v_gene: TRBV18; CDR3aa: CASSPLGGAKDIQYF; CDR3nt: TGTGCCAGCTCACCGCTGGGTGGCGCCAAAGATATTCAGTACTTC
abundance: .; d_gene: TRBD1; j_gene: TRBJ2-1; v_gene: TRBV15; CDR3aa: CATSRSLGGGTGADEQFF; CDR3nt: TGTGCCACCAGCAGATCTCTGGGTGGCGGGACAGGGGCAGATGAGCAGTTCTTC
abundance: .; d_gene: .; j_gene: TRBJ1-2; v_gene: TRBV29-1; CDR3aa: CSVVRLESYYGYTF; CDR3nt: TGCAGCGTTGTTCGACTTGAATCCTACTATGGCTACACCTTC
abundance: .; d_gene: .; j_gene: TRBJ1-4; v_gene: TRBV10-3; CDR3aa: CAISEGGMKKLFF; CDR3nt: TGTGCCATCAGTGAGGGGGGAATGAAGAAACTGTTTTTT
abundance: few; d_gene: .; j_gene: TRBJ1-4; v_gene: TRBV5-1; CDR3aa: CASQDGYNEKLFF; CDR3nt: TGCGCCAGCCAGGACGGCTATAATGAAAAACTGTTTTTT
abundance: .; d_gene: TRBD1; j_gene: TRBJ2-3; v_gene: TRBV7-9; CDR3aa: CASSLGQGSDTQYF; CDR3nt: TGTGCCAGCAGCTTAGGACAGGGGTCGGATACGCAGTATTTT
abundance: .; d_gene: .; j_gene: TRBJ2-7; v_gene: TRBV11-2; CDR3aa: CASSLAIGIHEQYF; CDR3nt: TGTGCCAGCAGCTTAGCGATAGGGATCCACGAGCAGTACTTC
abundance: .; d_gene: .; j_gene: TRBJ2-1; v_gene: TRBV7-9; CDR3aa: CASSLVVKQGGGPYNEQFF; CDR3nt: TGTGCCAGCAGCTTAGTGGTAAAGCAGGGGGGTGGACCCTACAATGAGCAGTTCTTC
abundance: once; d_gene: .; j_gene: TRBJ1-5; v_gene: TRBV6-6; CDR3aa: CASRGWGNQPQHF; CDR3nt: TGTGCCAGCCGAGGGTGGGGGAATCAGCCCCAGCATTTT
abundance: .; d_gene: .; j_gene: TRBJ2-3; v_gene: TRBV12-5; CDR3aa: CASGLVASGMHTQYF; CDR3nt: TGTGCTAGTGGTTTGGTCGCTTCAGGGATGCATACGCAGTATTTT
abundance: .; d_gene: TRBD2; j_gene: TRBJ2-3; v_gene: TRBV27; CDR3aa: CASSRGLADRTDTQYF; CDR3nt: TGTGCCAGCAGCCGCGGACTAGCCGACCGCACAGATACGCAGTATTTT
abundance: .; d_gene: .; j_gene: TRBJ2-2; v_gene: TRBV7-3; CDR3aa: CASSRTKNTGELFF; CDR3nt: TGTGCCAGCAGCCGAACAAAGAACACCGGGGAGCTGTTTTTT
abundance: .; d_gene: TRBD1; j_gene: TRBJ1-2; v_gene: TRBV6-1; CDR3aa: CASSDGTGGAYGYTF; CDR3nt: TGTGCCAGCAGTGACGGGACAGGGGGCGCCTATGGCTACACCTTC
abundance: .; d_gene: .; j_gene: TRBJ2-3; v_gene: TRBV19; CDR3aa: CASSIGQNTQYF; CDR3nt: TGTGCCAGTAGTATAGGACAGAATACGCAGTATTTT
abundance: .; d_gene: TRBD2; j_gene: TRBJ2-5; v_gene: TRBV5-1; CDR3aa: CASSLVAGAETQYF; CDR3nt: TGCGCCAGCAGCTTGGTAGCGGGGGCTGAGACCCAGTACTTC
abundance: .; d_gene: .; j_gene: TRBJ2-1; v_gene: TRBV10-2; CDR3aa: CATLAKSYNEQFF; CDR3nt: TGCGCCACCCTAGCGAAATCCTACAATGAGCAGTTCTTC
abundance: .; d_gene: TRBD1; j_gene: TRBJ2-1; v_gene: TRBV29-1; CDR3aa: CSASTGAYNEQFF; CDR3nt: TGCAGCGCTTCGACAGGGGCTTACAATGAGCAGTTCTTC
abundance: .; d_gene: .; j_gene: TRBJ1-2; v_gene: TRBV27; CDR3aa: CASRHLAADYGYTF; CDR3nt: TGTGCCAGCAGACACCTCGCCGCGGACTATGGCTACACCTTC
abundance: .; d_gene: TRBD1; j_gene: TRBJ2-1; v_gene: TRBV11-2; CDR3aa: CASSLGGQRGYNEQFF; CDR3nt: TGTGCCAGCAGCTTAGGGGGACAGCGCGGCTACAATGAGCAGTTCTTC
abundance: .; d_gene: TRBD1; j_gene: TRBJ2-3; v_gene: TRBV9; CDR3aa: CASSGQGAGGADTQYF; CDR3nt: TGTGCCAGCAGCGGACAGGGGGCGGGGGGAGCAGATACGCAGTATTTT
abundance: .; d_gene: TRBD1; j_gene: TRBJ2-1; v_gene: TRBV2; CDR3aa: CASTKGGRSYNEQFF; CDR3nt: TGTGCCAGCACCAAAGGGGGCCGGTCCTACAATGAGCAGTTCTTC
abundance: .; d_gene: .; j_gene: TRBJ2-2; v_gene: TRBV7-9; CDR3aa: CASSLALTQNTGELFF; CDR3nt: TGTGCCAGCAGCTTAGCGCTTACGCAGAACACCGGGGAGCTGTTTTTT
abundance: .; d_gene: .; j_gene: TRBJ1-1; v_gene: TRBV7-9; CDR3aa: CASSIEGRALNTEAFF; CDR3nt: TGTGCCAGCAGCATAGAGGGCCGGGCCTTGAACACTGAAGCTTTCTTT
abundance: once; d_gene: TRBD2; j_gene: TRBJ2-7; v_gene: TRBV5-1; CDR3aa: CASRGGGVSSYEQYF; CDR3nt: TGCGCCAGCAGGGGGGGAGGGGTGTCCTCCTACGAGCAGTACTTC
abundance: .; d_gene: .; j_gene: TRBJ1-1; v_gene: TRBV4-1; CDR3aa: CASSHAILTRGTEAFF; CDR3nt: TGCGCCAGCAGCCACGCGATATTGACACGTGGGACTGAAGCTTTCTTT
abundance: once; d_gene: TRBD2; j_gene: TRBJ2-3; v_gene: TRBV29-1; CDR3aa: CSCAPGTSADTQYF; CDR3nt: TGCAGCTGTGCTCCCGGGACTAGCGCGGATACGCAGTATTTT